The following is a TCR beta chain sequence with its context. As yet, its antigen is unknown. The germline CDR1 and CDR2 sequences are SGHRS and YFSETQ. The CDR3 contains 15 residues. V was pared by 0 bases and J by 1 base, with 1 base of the junction left unmatched. These data come from a study of cytomegalovirus exposure and HLA in healthy donors. Study results and caveats: The authors later found most CMV-associated TCR beta chains appeared HLA-restricted. For presence/absence analyses, sequencing depth was assumed to be roughly uniform across donors.

Researchers ran the PCR with 60 Vbeta and 13 Jbeta primers. The protocol was immunoSEQ multiplex PCR, while the TCRdb copy is restricted to in-frame clones and leaves out a portion. This table has 150,000 to 170,000 clones, about 70% appearing once. The receptor comes from a man aged 18 to 29 in good health and CMV-seronegative. The genes are TRBV5-1 and TRBJ1-1, with 9 bases fitting TRBD1. Specimen: PBMCs. The CDR3 bases are TGCGCCAGCAGCTTGGTGGGACAGGGGAACACTGAAGCTTTCTTT. Protein: CASSLVGQGNTEAFF.